The subject of this entry is one TCR beta chain. This specimen belongs to a study of technical replicates of blood from a few donors. The germline V gene has CDR1 SNHLY and CDR2 FYNNEI. The CDR3 is made up of 13 amino acids. V was pared by 9 bases and J by 0 bases, with 1 base of the junction left unmatched. Profiling relied on immunoSEQ multiplex PCR, and the TCRdb table lists in-frame clones only, not all of them. The sample comprises 74,000 or so clones, approximately 96% of which are singletons, and roughly 0.3% rests with the top ten. This TCR came from a human donor in good health. The chain uses TRBV2 and TRBJ1-4; TRBD1 aligns across 7 bases. Sequenced input: T cells isolated from PBMCs. CDR3: CASQGATNEKLFF. CDR3 coding DNA: TGTGCCAGTCAGGGGGCAACTAATGAAAAACTGTTTTTT.